Following are 29 T cell receptor beta chains from one sample sequenced in a study of cytomegalovirus exposure and HLA in healthy donors. Use of 60 Vbeta and 13 Jbeta primers characterized the PCR. The assay was immunoSEQ multiplex PCR, and TCRdb's table has in-frame clones only and misses some. Of 70,000 or so clones listed, approximately 78% are singletons. Material: PBMCs. All receptors derive from a man aged 18 to 30 in good health and CMV-seropositive.

V and J are TRBV7-8 and TRBJ1-3, with no clear D. The length of the CDR3 is 12 residues. V was clipped by 11 bases and J by 7 bases, with 15 bases between them. Germline CDR1 and CDR2: SGHVS and FQNEAQ. CDR3: CASGSGSNTIYF. CDR3 coding DNA: TGTGCCTCCGGGTCTGGATCGAACACCATATATTTT. Supplemented by reference TRBV7-8 and TRBJ1-3, the full variable domain reads GAGVSQSPRYKVAKRGQDVALRCDPISGHVSLFWYQQALGQGPEFLTYFQNEAQLDKSGLPSDRFFAERPEGSVSTLKIQRTQQEDSAVYLCASGSGSNTIYFGEGSWLTVV.

J is TRBJ2-5 and V is TRBV6-1; D unclear. Germline V gene lookup returns CDR1 MNHNS and CDR2 SASEGT. The CDR3 has 13 amino acids. Trimming removed 3 bases from V and 4 bases from J, with 9 bases in between. CDR3 protein: CASSDHSRETQYF. The CDR3 nucleotides read TGTGCCAGCAGTGACCACTCGAGAGAGACCCAGTACTTC.

This clone has only one observation. The chain employs TRBV6-5 and TRBJ2-3; TRBD2 is a possible D gene (6 bases). The CDR3 loop spans 14 amino acids. Germline CDR1 and CDR2: MNHEY and SVGAGI. Trimming took 7 bases from V and 2 from J, leaving 13 bases between them. CDR3 amino acids: CASTPSGPTDTQYF. The DNA for the CDR3 is TGTGCCAGCACCCCCAGCGGGCCCACAGATACGCAGTATTTT.

V is TRBV4-2 and J is TRBJ2-1; 11 nucleotides align to TRBD2. The V segment lost 5 bases and the J segment 3 bases; nucleotides outside the gene matches: 9. In germline, CDR1 is LGHNA, CDR2 YNFKEQ. The CDR3 has 17 residues. The CDR3: CASSTVSSGGLYNEQFF. CDR3 bases: TGTGCCAGCAGCACAGTCTCTAGCGGGGGGCTCTACAATGAGCAGTTCTTC.

The chain couples TRBV6-6 to TRBJ1-1, with TRBD1 matching over 9 bases. Germline CDR1 and CDR2: MNHNY and SVGAGI (reference sequence). This CDR3 spans 15 amino acids. Germline trimming cut 3 bases from V and 3 bases from J; bases unmatched to any gene: 5. CDR3 loop: CASSYEQGAYTEAFF. The CDR3 DNA reads as TGTGCCAGCAGTTATGAACAGGGGGCTTACACTGAAGCTTTCTTT.

This chain links TRBV30 with TRBJ2-3; TRBD2 aligns across 8 bases. CDR1 and CDR2 (germline): GTSNPN, SVGIG (reference sequence). The CDR3 sequence is 14 residues long. V gave up 2 bases and J gave up 1 base; unmatched junction bases: 2. The CDR3 nucleotides read TGTGCCTGGAGTAGCGGGGGCCGCACAGATACGCAGTATTTT. Its protein product is CAWSSGGRTDTQYF.

The chain links TRBV6-6 to TRBJ2-7; TRBD2 aligns across 11 bases. The V gene's germline CDR1 is MNHNY and CDR2 SVGAGI (reference sequence). CDR3 length: 15 residues. The V segment lost 7 bases and the J segment 5 bases; nucleotides outside the gene matches: 10. The DNA for the CDR3 is TGTGCCAGCATTACTAGCGGGGGCAGGATAGACGAGCAGTACTTC. Translation: CASITSGGRIDEQYF.

This sequence joins TRBV4-1 and TRBJ2-1; tentatively, D is TRBD1 (6 bases). Germline V lookup: CDR1 MGHRA, CDR2 YSYEKL. The CDR3 totals 18 residues. The V end was cut by 8 bases, the J end by 1 base, with 24 bases between. CDR3 DNA sequence: TGCGCCAGCTCCCCTGGACAGCATTATTCCCCTTCCTACAATGAGCAGTTCTTC. Translated: CASSPGQHYSPSYNEQFF.

CDR3: CASSYTGTGGQPQHF. CDR3 nucleotides: TGTGCCAGCAGTTACACCGGGACAGGGGGTCAGCCCCAGCATTTT. The chain uses TRBV2 and TRBJ1-5; 11 bases line up with TRBD1. Germline CDR1 reads SNHLY; CDR2 reads FYNNEI. The CDR3 is 15 residues long. The J segment lost 6 bases and the V segment lost 5 bases, leaving 6 bases of the junction unmatched.

The CDR3 DNA reads TGCGCCAGCAGTCCGAGTCACACAGATACGCAGTATTTT. Translating gives CASSPSHTDTQYF. The chain uses TRBV10-2 and TRBJ2-3; D gene ambiguous. The CDR3 is 13 residues long. Trimming pared 5 bases from V and 2 bases from J, leaving 8 bases between. Germline V lookup: CDR1 WSHSY, CDR2 SAAADI.

This chain uses TRBV11-2 with TRBJ2-3; 13 bases align to TRBD2. This CDR3 region has 16 residues. Germline CDR1 reads SGHAT; CDR2 reads FQNNGV. With 6 bases clipped from V and 8 bases from J, the junction kept 11 bases outside the gene matches. For the CDR3, the DNA is TGTGCCAGCAGTTCGATGACTAGCGGGAGGTTGGTTACGCAGTATTTT. Amino acids: CASSSMTSGRLVTQYF.

This clone appeared a few times. The chain recombines TRBV4-1 with TRBJ1-3, with a weak D call TRBD1 (6 bases). Germline V gene data show CDR1 as MGHRA and CDR2 as YSYEKL. This CDR3 has 16 amino acids. Trimming took off 0 bases at V and 5 bases at J, with 14 bases between the two ends. The CDR3 protein is CASSQDGQGQRNTIYF. Here the CDR3 DNA reads TGCGCCAGCAGCCAAGACGGTCAGGGGCAGCGAAACACCATATATTTT.

The CDR3, as DNA: TGTGCCTGGAGCGGAGGACAGGGAACTAACTATGGCTACACCTTC. As protein: CAWSGGQGTNYGYTF. The chain carries TRBV30 and TRBJ1-2; 8 bases fit TRBD1. V was clipped by 3 bases and J by 0 bases; unmatched bases: 6. Germline CDR1 GTSNPN, CDR2 SVGIG (reference sequence). The CDR3 consists of 15 residues.

This rearrangement joins TRBV29-1 to TRBJ2-5, with D unclear. The germline V gene encodes CDR1 SQVTM and CDR2 ANQGSEA. V was pared by 8 bases and J by 0 bases, with 10 bases between. The CDR3 sequence is 12 residues long. CDR3 DNA: TGCAGCCTTATAGAGGACCAAGAGACCCAGTACTTC. Amino acids: CSLIEDQETQYF.

V usage is TRBV30 and J usage is TRBJ1-2; D gene unclear. This CDR3 is 15 amino acids long. CDR1 is GTSNPN and CDR2 is SVGIG in the germline V gene (reference sequence). Trimming pared 0 bases from V and 1 base from J, leaving 12 bases between. The CDR3 is CAWSVGGSGNYGYTF. Here the CDR3 DNA reads TGTGCCTGGAGTGTGGGAGGGAGCGGTAACTATGGCTACACCTTC.

This chain joins TRBV5-8 and TRBJ2-7; 12 nucleotides match TRBD2. CDR1 SGHTS and CDR2 YDEGEE come from the germline V gene. V gave up 4 bases and J gave up 4 bases; unmatched junction bases: 9. This CDR3 region has 16 residues. CDR3 coding DNA: TGTGCCAGCAGCCCCAGGACTAGCGGGACTGGGTACGAGCAGTACTTC. Translation: CASSPRTSGTGYEQYF. The whole variable domain, filled in from reference TRBV5-8 and TRBJ2-7, reads EAGVTQSPTHLIKTRGQQATLRCSPISGHTSVYWYQQALGLGLQFLLWYDEGEERNRGNFPPRFSGRQFPNYSSELNVNALELEDSALYLCASSPRTSGTGYEQYFGPGTRLTVT.

The V and J genes are TRBV30 and TRBJ2-5; TRBD2 matches at 10 bases. This CDR3 contains 15 residues. Germline CDR1 and CDR2: GTSNPN and SVGIG (reference sequence). V lost 3 bases and J lost 5; bases outside the gene matches: 9. The CDR3 is CAWRATSGVGETQYF. As DNA, the CDR3 is TGTGCCTGGAGAGCTACTAGCGGGGTAGGGGAGACCCAGTACTTC. The full variable domain, rest sourced from reference TRBV30 and TRBJ2-5, is SQTIHQWPATLVQPVGSPLSLECTVEGTSNPNLYWYRQAAGRGLQLLFYSVGIGQISSEVPQNLSASRPQDRQFILSSKKLLLSDSGFYLCAWRATSGVGETQYFGPGTRLLVL.

CDR3 bases: TGCGCCAGCAGCGACCAGGGGGTGAATGAAAAACTGTTTTTT. It yields the protein CASSDQGVNEKLFF. V is TRBV5-1 and J is TRBJ1-4; the match to TRBD1 covers 7 bases. This CDR3 has 14 residues. Germline loops: CDR1 SGHRS, CDR2 YFSETQ. V trimming: 4 bases; J trimming: 5 bases; junction bases outside the gene matches: 5.

This clone was observed a handful of times. The V and J genes are TRBV25-1 and TRBJ1-4; D gene uncertain. The CDR3 is 14 amino acids. The V end was cut by 6 bases, the J end by 0 bases, with 8 bases between. CDR1 is MGHDK and CDR2 is SYGVNS in the germline V gene. CDR3 amino acids: CASSTYATNEKLFF. In nucleotides, the CDR3 is TGTGCCAGCAGCACTTACGCAACTAATGAAAAACTGTTTTTT.

The chain employs TRBV28 and TRBJ2-7; tentative D call: TRBD1 (6 bases). The CDR3 runs 13 residues. The V end was cut by 8 bases, the J end by 0 bases, with 11 bases between. Germline-derived CDR1 and CDR2 are MDHEN and SYDVKM. The CDR3 loop reads CASRDTNSYEQYF. In DNA form, the CDR3 reads TGTGCCAGCCGGGACACCAACTCCTACGAGCAGTACTTC.

This chain joins TRBV6-1 and TRBJ1-4; maybe TRBD1 (5 bases). Trimming removed 7 bases at V and 8 bases at J, with 20 bases between. The CDR3 runs to 15 residues. In germline, CDR1 is MNHNS, CDR2 SASEGT. For the CDR3, the DNA is TGTGCCAGCAACAAAGGCGGGGCGGGAGACGAAAAACTGTTTTTT. Its protein is CASNKGGAGDEKLFF.

This chain links TRBV30 with TRBJ1-1; 7 bases are a match to TRBD1. CDR3 size: 13 residues. Germline lookup yields CDR1 GTSNPN and CDR2 SVGIG (reference sequence). J was trimmed by 5 bases and V by 7 bases; bases with no gene match: 10. CDR3 amino acids: CASQTGQGTEAFF. CDR3 sequence (DNA): TGTGCCTCCCAGACAGGGCAGGGAACTGAAGCTTTCTTT. Full variable domain (rest looked up from reference TRBV30 and TRBJ1-1): SQTIHQWPATLVQPVGSPLSLECTVEGTSNPNLYWYRQAAGRGLQLLFYSVGIGQISSEVPQNLSASRPQDRQFILSSKKLLLSDSGFYLCASQTGQGTEAFFGQGTRLTVV.

The chain employs TRBV2 and TRBJ1-5; TRBD1 matches at 8 bases. The CDR3 spans 13 residues. CDR1 and CDR2 from the germline V gene are SNHLY and FYNNEI. The ends lost 7 bases at V and 5 bases at J; junction bases unmatched: 4. The CDR3 spells CASTAGGYQPQHF. DNA of the CDR3: TGTGCCAGCACCGCAGGGGGCTATCAGCCCCAGCATTTT.

The chain has TRBV19 and TRBJ1-3; D call uncertain. CDR1 and CDR2 (germline): LNHDA, SQIVND (reference sequence). With 7 bases removed from V and 0 bases from J, the gap between germline ends came to 7 bases. The CDR3 is 13 amino acids. For the CDR3, the DNA is TGTGCCAGTACAGGAAACTCTGGAAACACCATATATTTT. Translation: CASTGNSGNTIYF.

J is TRBJ1-1 and V is TRBV30; D possibly corresponds to TRBD1 (5 bases). Per germline, CDR1 GTSNPN and CDR2 SVGIG (reference sequence). CDR3 length equals 14 residues. The V and J ends lost 4 bases and 0 bases respectively, with 12 bases between them. This chain's CDR3 is CAWTKGVLNTEAFF. As DNA, the CDR3 is TGTGCCTGGACCAAAGGGGTGCTGAACACTGAAGCTTTCTTT.

The chain links TRBV10-3 to TRBJ2-1; TRBD2 matches at 10 bases. The CDR3 is 17 amino acids. V was clipped by 5 bases and J by 0 bases; unmatched bases: 7. Per the germline V gene, CDR1 is ENHRY and CDR2 is SYGVKD. The CDR3 loop is CAISLGLAPFSYNEQFF. DNA of the CDR3: TGTGCCATCAGTTTGGGACTAGCGCCATTCTCCTACAATGAGCAGTTCTTC.

This clone was counted a single time. V gene TRBV11-2 combines with J gene TRBJ1-5, with 8 bases lining up with TRBD1. Germline V gives CDR1 SGHAT, CDR2 FQNNGV. V shed 5 bases, J shed 3 bases, and the junction held 12 bases outside the gene matches. The CDR3 consists of 17 residues. The CDR3 DNA follows: TGTGCCAGCAGCCCAGGGGCAGGGGGCTATGTCAATCAGCCCCAGCATTTT. Translating gives CASSPGAGGYVNQPQHF.

The V and J genes are TRBV30 and TRBJ2-7; D remains ambiguous. The CDR3 is 14 residues long. Trimming took 1 base from V and 2 from J, leaving 12 bases between them. The V gene's germline CDR1 is GTSNPN and CDR2 SVGIG (reference sequence). For the CDR3, the DNA is TGTGCCTGGAGTGCGCACGGCGGCCCCTACGAGCAGTACTTC. Its translation: CAWSAHGGPYEQYF.

The chain uses TRBV14 and TRBJ2-7, with D possibly matching TRBD1 (6 bases). Germline CDR1 is SGHDN and CDR2 is FVKESK. The CDR3 totals 14 residues. V was trimmed by 3 bases and J by 4 bases, leaving 13 bases between them. The CDR3 coding sequence is TGTGCCAGCAGCCATCGTAACAGGGATTACGAGCAGTACTTC. Translation: CASSHRNRDYEQYF.